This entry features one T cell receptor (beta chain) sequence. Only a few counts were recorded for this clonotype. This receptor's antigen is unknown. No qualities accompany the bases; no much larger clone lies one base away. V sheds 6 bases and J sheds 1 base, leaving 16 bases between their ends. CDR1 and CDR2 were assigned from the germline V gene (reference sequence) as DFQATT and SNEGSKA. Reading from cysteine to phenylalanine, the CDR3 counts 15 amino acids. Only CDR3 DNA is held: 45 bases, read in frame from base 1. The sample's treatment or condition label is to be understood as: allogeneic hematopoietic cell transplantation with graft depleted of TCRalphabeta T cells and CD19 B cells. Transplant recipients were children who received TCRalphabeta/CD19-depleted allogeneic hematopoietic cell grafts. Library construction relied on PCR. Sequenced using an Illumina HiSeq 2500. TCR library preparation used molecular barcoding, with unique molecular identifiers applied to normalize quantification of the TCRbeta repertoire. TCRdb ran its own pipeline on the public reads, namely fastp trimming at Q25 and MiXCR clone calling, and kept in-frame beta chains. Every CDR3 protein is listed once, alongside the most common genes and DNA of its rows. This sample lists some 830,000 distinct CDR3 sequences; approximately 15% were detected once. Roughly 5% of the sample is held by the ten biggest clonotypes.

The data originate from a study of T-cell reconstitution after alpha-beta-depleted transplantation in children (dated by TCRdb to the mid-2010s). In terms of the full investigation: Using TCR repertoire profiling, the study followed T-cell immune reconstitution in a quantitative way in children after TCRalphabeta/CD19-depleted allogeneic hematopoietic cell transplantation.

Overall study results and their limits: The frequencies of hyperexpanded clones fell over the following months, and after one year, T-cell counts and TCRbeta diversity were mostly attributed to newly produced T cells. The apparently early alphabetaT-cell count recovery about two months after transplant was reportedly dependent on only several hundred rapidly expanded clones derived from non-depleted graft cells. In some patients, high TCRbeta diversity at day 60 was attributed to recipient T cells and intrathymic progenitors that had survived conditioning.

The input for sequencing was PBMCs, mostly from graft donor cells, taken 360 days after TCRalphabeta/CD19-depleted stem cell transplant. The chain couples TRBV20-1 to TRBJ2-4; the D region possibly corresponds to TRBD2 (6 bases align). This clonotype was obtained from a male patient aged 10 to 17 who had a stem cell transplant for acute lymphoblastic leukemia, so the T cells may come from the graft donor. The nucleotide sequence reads TGCAGTGCCTTGGAGGGCCTGGTCGCCAAAAACATTCAGTACTTC. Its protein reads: CSALEGLVAKNIQYF.